The sequence of this T cell receptor (beta chain) was determined in a study of T cells in Graves' hyperthyroidism and ophthalmopathy. For the study at large: The initial diagnosis was the point when peripheral blood was collected, ahead of any treatment. Study findings and constraints: For ophthalmopathy, model prediction preceded onset by a median around six months. The blood repertoire included most of the expanded thyroid clonotypes above 0.001.

PBMCs were obtained from 9 to 10 ml fresh peripheral blood. The CDR3 sequence is 14 residues long. The germline V gene encodes CDR1 SEHNR and CDR2 FQNEAQ (reference sequence). V was clipped by 5 bases and J by 2 bases, with 9 bases between them. Ten or more counts support this clonotype. The antigen is undetermined. Amplification targeted TCR beta CDR3 regions from RNA transcripts. TCR CDR3 regions were first amplified by RT-PCR with HTBI primers. Using its own MiXCR run on the multiplex PCR reads, TCRdb lists one record per CDR3 protein. The repertoire holds about 300,000 distinct CDR3 sequences, approximately 18% seen once, with roughly 39% in the top ten.

Sequencing was carried out using blood. This sequence originates from a man aged 45-65 years with Graves' ophthalmopathy. V is TRBV7-9 and J is TRBJ1-4, with D uncertain. The CDR3 reads CASSQFGTNEKLFF. CDR3 DNA: TGTGCCAGCAGCCAATTCGGGACTAATGAAAAACTGTTTTTT.